This entry is about one TCR beta chain. The data were taken from a study of blood T cell repertoires in COVID-19. Across the study: Samples representing acute and convalescent COVID-19 were sourced from the United States, Italy and Spain. Sources were T cells, B-cell-depleted T cells, or PBMCs; the material itself was cDNA or gDNA.

Here immunoSEQ multiplex PCR was the method, and the copy in TCRdb shows in-frame clones only, minus some. The sample includes around 130,000 clones, approximately 90% of them seen just once. Sequenced input: peripheral blood. This TCR was sampled from a man in his sixties or seventies with active or convalescent COVID-19.

CDR3 nucleotide sequence: TGCGCCAGCAGCTCCCGGACTAGCGGGAGGACCGGGGAGCTGTTTTTT. It is translated as CASSSRTSGRTGELFF. The V call is TRBV5-1, the J call TRBJ2-2, with 14 bases identical to TRBD2. The V segment lost 3 bases and the J segment 5 bases; nucleotides outside the gene matches: 3. Per germline, CDR1 SGHRS and CDR2 YFSETQ. This CDR3 contains 16 residues.